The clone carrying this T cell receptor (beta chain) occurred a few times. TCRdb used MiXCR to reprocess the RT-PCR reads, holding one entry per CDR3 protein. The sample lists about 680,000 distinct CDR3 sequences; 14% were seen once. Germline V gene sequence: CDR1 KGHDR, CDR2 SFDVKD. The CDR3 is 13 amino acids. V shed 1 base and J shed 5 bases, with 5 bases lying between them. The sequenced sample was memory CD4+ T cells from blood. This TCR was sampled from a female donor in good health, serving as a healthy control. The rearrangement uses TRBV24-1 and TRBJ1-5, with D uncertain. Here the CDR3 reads CATSDFSDQPQHF. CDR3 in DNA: TGTGCCACCAGTGATTTTTCAGATCAGCCCCAGCATTTT.